This passage covers 21 T cell receptor beta chains from one sample sequenced in a study of T cell repertoires in aging, cancer and after chemotherapy. Amplification of TCR beta used genomic DNA extracted from peripheral blood. A mixed TRB-A/B primer pool amplified rearranged TRB by multiplex touch-down PCR. Via MiXCR, TCRdb re-called the multiplex PCR reads, giving one row per CDR3 protein. The sample carries under 2,500 distinct CDR3 sequences, about 60% recorded once. The specimen sequenced was blood. These receptors were obtained from a human donor with a solid tumor.

The chain is built from TRBV29-1 and TRBJ2-3, with a weak D call TRBD2 (5 bases). This CDR3 region has 15 residues. Trimming removed 0 bases at V and 2 bases at J, with 12 bases between. CDR1 and CDR2 (germline): SQVTM, ANQGSEA. The CDR3 loop is CSVEDPLATTDTQYF. As DNA, the CDR3 is TGCAGCGTTGAAGATCCGCTAGCTACCACAGATACGCAGTATTTT.

This chain links TRBV30 with TRBJ2-1; no reliable D call. CDR3 length equals 11 residues. V lost 5 bases, J lost 4 bases, and 6 bases lay in between. Germline V lookup: CDR1 GTSNPN, CDR2 SVGIG (reference sequence). CDR3 DNA sequence: TGTGCCTGGGACCAATACAATGAGCAGTTCTTC. It translates to CAWDQYNEQFF.

The rearrangement uses TRBV15 and TRBJ2-7; TRBD2 matches at 7 bases. CDR3 length: 18 amino acids. Germline assignment: CDR1 LNHNV and CDR2 YYDKDF (reference sequence). Trimming took 0 bases from V and 3 from J; bases not matched to a gene: 14. CDR3 sequence: CATSREGVAGQRSYEQYF. CDR3 DNA: TGTGCCACCAGCAGAGAAGGGGTAGCGGGCCAGCGGAGCTACGAGCAGTACTTC.

The rearrangement joins TRBV7-2 to TRBJ2-3, with 7 bases lining up with TRBD1. J lost 0 bases, V lost 5 bases, and 5 bases had no gene match. The CDR3 runs to 15 residues. CDR1 and CDR2 from the germline V gene are SGHTA and FQGNSA. The CDR3 loop is CASSRQGGSTDTQYF. Here the CDR3 DNA reads TGTGCCAGCAGCCGACAGGGTGGTAGCACAGATACGCAGTATTTT.

CDR3 sequence reads: CSARFSGWGQFF. As DNA, the CDR3 is TGCAGTGCTAGGTTTAGCGGATGGGGGCAGTTCTTC. V usage is TRBV20-1 and J usage is TRBJ2-1; D is possibly TRBD2 (6 bases). In germline, CDR1 is DFQATT, CDR2 SNEGSKA (reference sequence). CDR3 length: 12 residues. Trimming removed 3 bases from V and 12 bases from J, with 15 bases in between.

This chain joins TRBV11-3 and TRBJ2-2; maybe TRBD1 (5 bases). CDR1 SGHNT and CDR2 YENEEA come from the germline V gene. The V end was cut by 5 bases, the J end by 6 bases, with 13 bases between. The CDR3 is made up of 14 amino acids. CDR3 coding DNA: TGTGCCAGCAGCGTGCAGGGATTGCCCGGGGAGCTGTTTTTT. Its translation: CASSVQGLPGELFF. Drawing the rest from reference TRBV11-3 and TRBJ2-2, the complete variable domain is EAGVVQSPRYKIIEKKQPVAFWCNPISGHNTLYWYLQNLGQGPELLIRYENEEAVDDSQLPKDRFSAERLKGVDSTLKIQPAELGDSAVYLCASSVQGLPGELFFGEGSRLTVL.

The chain uses TRBV30 and TRBJ1-1; D is undetermined. Germline lookup yields CDR1 GTSNPN and CDR2 SVGIG (reference sequence). V dropped 0 bases and J dropped 3 bases, with 8 bases sitting between them. The CDR3 covers 13 residues. The CDR3, as DNA: TGTGCCTGGAGTGTCCTTCGCGACACTGAAGCTTTCTTT. It translates to CAWSVLRDTEAFF.

The genes are TRBV29-1 and TRBJ1-2; 9 bases map to TRBD1. Germline CDR1 is SQVTM and CDR2 is ANQGSEA. V dropped 4 bases and J dropped 0; count of bases not matched to a gene: 3. The CDR3 is 14 residues long. CDR3 residues: CSVGTGEANYGYTF. CDR3 nucleotide sequence: TGCAGCGTTGGGACAGGGGAAGCTAACTATGGCTACACCTTC.

V is TRBV7-2 and J is TRBJ1-2, with D perhaps TRBD1 (6 bases). The CDR3 runs to 13 residues. Trimming stripped 5 bases from V and 8 bases from J, with 15 bases between. Germline CDR1 is SGHTA and CDR2 is FQGNSA. The CDR3 reads CASSEDRKSGYTF. CDR3 bases: TGTGCCAGCAGCGAAGACAGGAAAAGCGGCTACACCTTC.

The rearrangement joins TRBV7-2 to TRBJ2-1; D is uncertain. This CDR3 region has 11 residues. The V end was cut by 4 bases, the J end by 3 bases, with 1 base between. Looked up from germline, CDR1 is SGHTA and CDR2 is FQGNSA. CDR3 nucleotide sequence: TGTGCCAGCAGCTACTACAATGAGCAGTTCTTC. Translated: CASSYYNEQFF.

The V call is TRBV19, the J call TRBJ1-5, with a possible D match to TRBD1 (5 bases). V lost 0 bases and J 4 bases, leaving 10 bases between the germline ends. CDR1 is LNHDA, CDR2 SQIVND, per germline (reference sequence). CDR3 size: 15 residues. CDR3: CASSIEGQANQPQHF. In DNA, the CDR3 is TGTGCCAGTAGTATAGAGGGGCAAGCGAATCAGCCCCAGCATTTT. The full variable domain, rest sourced from reference TRBV19 and TRBJ1-5, is DGGITQSPKYLFRKEGQNVTLSCEQNLNHDAMYWYRQDPGQGLRLIYYSQIVNDFQKGDIAEGYSVSREKKESFPLTVTSAQKNPTAFYLCASSIEGQANQPQHFGDGTRLSIL.

The CDR3 bases are TGTGCCTGGAGTCCCTCGACTGGGTATGGCTACACCTTC. This codes for CAWSPSTGYGYTF. The chain combines TRBV30 with TRBJ1-2; no reliable D call. Germline-derived CDR1 and CDR2 are GTSNPN and SVGIG (reference sequence). Between the trimmed V and J ends, which lost 2 bases and 5 bases, there was a span of 12 bases. The CDR3 has 13 amino acids.

This chain uses TRBV18 with TRBJ2-7; 11 bases match TRBD2. Germline V gene data show CDR1 as KGHSH and CDR2 as LQKENI. The V segment lost 0 bases and the J segment 5 bases; nucleotides outside the gene matches: 6. This CDR3 has 16 residues. The CDR3 nucleotides read TGTGCCAGCTCACCACCTCCCTTTAGCGGGAGGGACGAGCAGTACTTC. Protein sequence: CASSPPPFSGRDEQYF.

This clonotype was picked up a small number of times. This chain links TRBV4-3 with TRBJ2-3, with 11 bases lining up with TRBD2. Germline CDR1 LGHNA, CDR2 YSLEER. This CDR3 spans 16 amino acids. After removal of 0 bases from V and 4 bases from J, the junction contained 3 bases not matched to a gene. For the CDR3, the DNA is TGCGCCAGCAGCCAAGATCCTAGCGGGAGGCCAGATACGCAGTATTTT. As protein: CASSQDPSGRPDTQYF.

The rearrangement links TRBV30 to TRBJ1-4; D ambiguous. From germline, CDR1 is GTSNPN and CDR2 SVGIG (reference sequence). This CDR3 has 15 amino acids. Trimming cost V 2 bases and J 2 bases, with 12 bases left between them. The CDR3, as DNA: TGTGCCTGGAGTACCCAATTTGGGACTAATGAAAAACTGTTTTTT. It specifies CAWSTQFGTNEKLFF. The whole variable domain, filled in from reference TRBV30 and TRBJ1-4, reads SQTIHQWPATLVQPVGSPLSLECTVEGTSNPNLYWYRQAAGRGLQLLFYSVGIGQISSEVPQNLSASRPQDRQFILSSKKLLLSDSGFYLCAWSTQFGTNEKLFFGSGTQLSVL.

In its sample, this clonotype was seen a few times. The chain carries TRBV19 and TRBJ2-2, with 8 nucleotides matching TRBD1. CDR3 size: 18 residues. Trimming removed 6 bases from V and 3 bases from J; junction bases left unmatched: 15. Germline V gives CDR1 LNHDA, CDR2 SQIVND (reference sequence). CDR3 nucleotides: TGTGCCAGTAGCCAACCGCCGTGGACAGGGTGGGACACCGGGGAGCTGTTTTTT. This translates into CASSQPPWTGWDTGELFF.

As regards this clonotype: Relative to the germline gene, one junction end is altered; a read error may explain this. The V and J genes are TRBV15 and TRBJ2-7; D perhaps matches TRBD2 (5 bases). The CDR3 is 15 amino acids. Germline CDR1 and CDR2: LNHNV and YYDKDF (reference sequence). CDR3 nucleotides: TGTGCCTCCAGCAGAGTGGCCCTAACTAGCTACGAGCAGTACTTC. Translation gives CASSRVALTSYEQYF.

The gene calls are TRBV20-1 and TRBJ2-1, with 7 bases that match TRBD2. The CDR3 is 19 residues long. Germline V lookup: CDR1 DFQATT, CDR2 SNEGSKA (reference sequence). V dropped 1 base and J dropped 0; count of bases not matched to a gene: 15. The CDR3 DNA reads TGCAGTGCTAGAGGTGTGTGGGAGGGTTACTCGAGCTCCTACAATGAGCAGTTCTTC. Its protein product is CSARGVWEGYSSSYNEQFF.

The J gene is TRBJ2-1, the V gene TRBV7-2; a possible D gene is TRBD2 (6 bases). The CDR3 has 13 amino acids. V lost 5 bases and J 7 bases, leaving 12 bases between the germline ends. Germline-derived CDR1 and CDR2 are SGHTA and FQGNSA. CDR3 nucleotides: TGTGCCAGCAGCCCTCTAGCGCGGAATGAGCAGTTCTTC. Amino acid sequence: CASSPLARNEQFF.

The J gene is TRBJ1-5, the V gene TRBV6-5; D might be TRBD1 (5 bases). Germline values: CDR1 MNHEY, CDR2 SVGAGI. With 8 bases removed from V and 2 bases from J, the gap between germline ends came to 10 bases. The CDR3 has 13 amino acids. The DNA for the CDR3 is TGTGCCAGCCTCCGAGGGGGCAATCAGCCCCAGCATTTT. Amino acids: CASLRGGNQPQHF.

This clonotype is large. The chain is built from TRBV30 and TRBJ2-7; D uncertain. Trimming cost V 5 bases and J 2 bases, with 7 bases left between them. Germline V CDR1 and CDR2: GTSNPN, SVGIG (reference sequence). This CDR3 region has 11 residues. CDR3 DNA sequence: TGTGCCTGGTTTAATGCCTACGAGCAGTACTTC. Its translation is CAWFNAYEQYF.